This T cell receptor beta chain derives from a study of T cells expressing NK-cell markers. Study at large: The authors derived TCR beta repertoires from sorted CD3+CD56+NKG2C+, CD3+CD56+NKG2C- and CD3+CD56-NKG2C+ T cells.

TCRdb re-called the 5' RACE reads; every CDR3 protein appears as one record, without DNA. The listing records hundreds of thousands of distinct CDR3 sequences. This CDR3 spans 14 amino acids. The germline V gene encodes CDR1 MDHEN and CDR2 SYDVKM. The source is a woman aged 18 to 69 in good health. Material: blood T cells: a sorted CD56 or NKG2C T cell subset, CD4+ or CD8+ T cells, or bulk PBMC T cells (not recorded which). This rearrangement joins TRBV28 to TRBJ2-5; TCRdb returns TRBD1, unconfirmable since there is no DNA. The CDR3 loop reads CACDGTGMTKTQYF.